This T cell receptor beta chain was identified in a study of blood T cell repertoires in COVID-19 (dated by TCRdb to the early 2020s). General notes on the study: Samples from collaborators originated in the United States, Italy and Spain and spanned both the acute and convalescent phases of COVID-19. The prospective study material was composed of cDNA or gDNA derived from T cells, B-cell-depleted T cells, or PBMCs. The repertoires were made available in a free public database intended to serve as a resource for research on the immune response to SARS-CoV-2. Subjects who had been exposed to COVID-19, were actively infected with it, or had recovered from it provided the deeply sampled blood TCRbeta repertoires that made up the dataset. Where HLA class I and class II types were available, the types were taken from metadata supplied by the sample provider, not from assay-based typing. The sample metadata nearly always contained a de-identified subject ID, COVID-19 status, age in years and sex. Samples came from the ongoing ImmuneRACE study (first 160 participants) plus 1,254 subjects from 6 global collaborators.

From the cysteine up to the phenylalanine, the CDR3 has a length of 14 residues. Solely the CDR3 DNA is kept, with 42 bases framed from the first base. At the junction V is shortened by 3 bases and J by 3 bases, with 12 bases in between. The germline V gene supplies CDR1 SGDLS and CDR2 YYNGEE. Whole blood was collected in K2EDTA tubes by collaborating institutions according to the institutions' own protocols. For TCRbeta analysis, collaborators shipped samples in one of three forms: frozen whole blood, isolated PBMCs, or DNA extracted from either of those sample types. For this clone: This receptor's antigen is unknown. No much larger clone is present one base from it, and per-base qualities are unavailable.

The immunoSEQ Assay, a bias-controlled multiplex PCR, was used to amplify TCRbeta CDR3 regions from genomic DNA. In the source study's methods: The number of nucleated cells in each sample was estimated from the amplification of reference gene primers within the assay. To quantify the absolute abundance of each unique TCRbeta CDR3 rearrangement, sequence reads were collapsed and filtered. For each sample, productive Simpson clonality was calculated by taking the square root of Simpson's diversity index across productive rearrangements. The table comes from immuneACCESS by way of TCRdb, which keeps in-frame sequences with V and J called. Part of the clones is missing from these tables; in studies checked, under half for an unresolved V gene and the rest for unknown reasons. Clonal size and the V and J genes are those of that table, whereas D and trimming came from the DNA. The sample yields about 150,000 clones; roughly 72% were counted once. The ten largest clones take up more than 3% of the sample.

What the work shows at the level of the full study, not this receptor alone: Clinical and demographic metadata were provided uncurated, with the amount varying by source and participant.

Sequencing was performed on peripheral blood. This clonotype was sampled from a woman aged 80 or over with acute or convalescent COVID-19. This sequence uses TRBV9 and TRBJ1-1; possibly the D gene is TRBD1, per 6 matching bases. The sequence in DNA is TGTGCCAGCAGCGAACAGGGCCAGTACACTGAAGCTTTCTTT. This encodes CASSEQGQYTEAFF.